This TCR beta chain comes out of a study of metastatic and nonmetastatic thyroid tumors. Study-wide context: A comparison of repertoires was made across blood and tumor or nodule tissue from malignant and benign thyroid patients. Study-level points and caveats: When malignant thyroid tumors were compared with benign nodules, TCR beta diversity was reportedly significantly higher in the malignant tumors. This held in both blood and tumor samples.

This CDR3 spans 17 amino acids. The V end was cut by 5 bases, the J end by 8 bases, with 27 bases between. The germline gives CDR1 SGHAT, CDR2 FQNNGV. Patients had received no treatment of any kind before thyroid surgery. A note on this clone: What it binds is not known.

Per the authors' pipeline: Researchers built a distant-metastasis classifier for papillary thyroid cancer that drew on CDR3 differences across clinicopathological groups. TCRdb re-called the PCR reads via MiXCR. The V and J calls were not made by the authors but by TCRdb's processing. The sample holds 34,000 or so clones, less than 20% seen once. Material: blood. The J gene is TRBJ1-2, the V gene TRBV11-2; a weak D match, TRBD1 (6 bases). The source is a female donor with papillary thyroid cancer or a benign thyroid nodule (not recorded which). Some clones in this sample may be carry-over from other donors' samples. The CDR3 nucleotides read TGTGCCAGCAGCAGCAGGAGGGGCGGGGGCTCCGACGCGGGCTACACCTTC. Translation gives CASSSRRGGGSDAGYTF. The full variable domain, rest sourced from reference TRBV11-2 and TRBJ1-2, is EAGVAQSPRYKIIEKRQSVAFWCNPISGHATLYWYQQILGQGPKLLIQFQNNGVVDDSQLPKDRFSAERLKGVDSTLKIQPAKLEDSAVYLCASSSRRGGGSDAGYTFGSGTRLTVV.